This T cell receptor beta chain was identified in a study of blood T cell repertoires in COVID-19. Turning to the study itself: T cells, B-cell-depleted T cells, or PBMCs provided the cDNA or gDNA that served as material.

This CDR3 is 17 amino acids long. Trimming cost V 2 bases and J 0 bases, with 13 bases left between them. Germline V gene sequence: CDR1 LNHDA, CDR2 SQIVND (reference sequence). A few counts support this clone. The assay was immunoSEQ multiplex PCR, and TCRdb's table has in-frame clones only and misses some. The sample records some 91,000 clones, over 60% being singletons. The sequence came from a man between 65 and 80 years old with acute or convalescent COVID-19. Material for sequencing was peripheral blood. The rearrangement links TRBV19 to TRBJ2-2; tentatively, D is TRBD1 (6 bases). The CDR3 nucleotides read TGTGCCAGTAGTATATTGTGGCAGGGGACGAACACCGGGGAGCTGTTTTTT. Translated: CASSILWQGTNTGELFF.